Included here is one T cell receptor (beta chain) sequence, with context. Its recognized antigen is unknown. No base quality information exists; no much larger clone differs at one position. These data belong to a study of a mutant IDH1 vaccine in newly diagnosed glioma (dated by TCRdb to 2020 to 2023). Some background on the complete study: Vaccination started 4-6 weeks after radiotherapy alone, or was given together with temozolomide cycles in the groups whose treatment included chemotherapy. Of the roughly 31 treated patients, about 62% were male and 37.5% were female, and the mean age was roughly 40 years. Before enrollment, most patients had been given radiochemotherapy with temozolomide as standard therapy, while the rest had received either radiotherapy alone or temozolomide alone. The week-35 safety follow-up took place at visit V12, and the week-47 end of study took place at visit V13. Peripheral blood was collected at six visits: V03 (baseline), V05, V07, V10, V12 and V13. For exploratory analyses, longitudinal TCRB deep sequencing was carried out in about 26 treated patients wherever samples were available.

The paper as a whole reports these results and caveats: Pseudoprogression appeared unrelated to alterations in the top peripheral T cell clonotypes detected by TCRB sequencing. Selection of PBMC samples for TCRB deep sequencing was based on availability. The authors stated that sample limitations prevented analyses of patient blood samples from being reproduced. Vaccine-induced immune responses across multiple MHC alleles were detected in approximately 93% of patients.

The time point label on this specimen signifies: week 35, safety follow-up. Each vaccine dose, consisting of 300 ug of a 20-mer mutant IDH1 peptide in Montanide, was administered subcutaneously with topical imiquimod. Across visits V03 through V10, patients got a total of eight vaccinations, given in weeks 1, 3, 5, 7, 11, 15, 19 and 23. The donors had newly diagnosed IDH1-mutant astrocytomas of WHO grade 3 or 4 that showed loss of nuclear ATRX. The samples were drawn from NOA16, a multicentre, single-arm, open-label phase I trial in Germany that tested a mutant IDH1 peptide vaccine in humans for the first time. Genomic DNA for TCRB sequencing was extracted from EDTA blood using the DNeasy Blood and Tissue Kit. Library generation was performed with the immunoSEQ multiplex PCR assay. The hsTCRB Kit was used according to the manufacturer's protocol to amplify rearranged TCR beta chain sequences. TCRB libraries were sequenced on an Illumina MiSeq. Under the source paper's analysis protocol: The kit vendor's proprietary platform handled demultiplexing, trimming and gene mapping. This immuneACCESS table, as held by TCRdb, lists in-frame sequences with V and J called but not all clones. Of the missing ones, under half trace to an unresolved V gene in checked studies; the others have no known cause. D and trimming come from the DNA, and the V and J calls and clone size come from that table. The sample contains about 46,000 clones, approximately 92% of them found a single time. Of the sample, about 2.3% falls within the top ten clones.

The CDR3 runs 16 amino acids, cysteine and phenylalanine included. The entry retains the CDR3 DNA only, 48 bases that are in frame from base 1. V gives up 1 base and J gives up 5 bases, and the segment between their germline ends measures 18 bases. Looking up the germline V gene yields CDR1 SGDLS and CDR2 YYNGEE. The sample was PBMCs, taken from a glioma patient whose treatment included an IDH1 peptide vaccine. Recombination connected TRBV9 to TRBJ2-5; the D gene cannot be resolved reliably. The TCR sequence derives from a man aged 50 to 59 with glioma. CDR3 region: CASSVNPPLGFETQYF. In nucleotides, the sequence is TGTGCCAGCAGCGTAAATCCCCCGCTGGGATTTGAGACCCAGTACTTC.